The source of this T cell receptor (beta chain) is a study of blood T cell repertoires in COVID-19. About the research overall: PBMCs, B-cell-depleted T cells, or T cells were the source of the cDNA or gDNA that made up the material.

This table comes from immunoSEQ multiplex PCR, and its TCRdb copy is limited to in-frame clones, with some not included. The sample includes 200,000 to 250,000 clones, around 86% seen only once; the top ten take approximately 6%. CDR1 and CDR2 from the germline V gene are SGHNT and YYREEE (reference sequence). With 4 bases removed from V and 6 bases from J, the gap between germline ends came to 10 bases. This CDR3 has 13 amino acids. In Seattle, patients joined the study during active infection and were tracked longitudinally. The chain recombines TRBV5-4 with TRBJ2-2; D gene ambiguous. The sequence came from an elderly woman with COVID-19, enrolled during active disease. Sequencing input: peripheral blood. This chain's CDR3 is CASSIVGSGELFF. The CDR3 DNA follows: TGTGCCAGCAGCATTGTCGGGTCCGGGGAGCTGTTTTTT. Combining the CDR3 with reference TRBV5-4 and TRBJ2-2 gives the whole variable domain ETGVTQSPTHLIKTRGQQVTLRCSSQSGHNTVSWYQQALGQGPQFIFQYYREEENGRGNFPPRFSGLQFPNYSSELNVNALELDDSALYLCASSIVGSGELFFGEGSRLTVL.